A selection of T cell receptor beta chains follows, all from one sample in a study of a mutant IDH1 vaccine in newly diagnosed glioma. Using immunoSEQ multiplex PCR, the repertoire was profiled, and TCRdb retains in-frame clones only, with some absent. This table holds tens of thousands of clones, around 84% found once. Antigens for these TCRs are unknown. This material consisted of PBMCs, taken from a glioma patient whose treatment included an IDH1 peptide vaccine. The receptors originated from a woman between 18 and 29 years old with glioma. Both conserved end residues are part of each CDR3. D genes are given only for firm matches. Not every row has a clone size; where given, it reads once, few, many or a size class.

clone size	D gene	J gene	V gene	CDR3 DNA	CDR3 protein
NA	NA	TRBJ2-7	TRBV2	TGTGCCAGCAGCAAAGGGGGGCTACCCTACGAGCAGTACTTC	CASSKGGLPYEQYF
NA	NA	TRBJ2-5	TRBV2	TGTGCCAGCAGACAGGGAGGGGAGACCCAGTACTTC	CASRQGGETQYF
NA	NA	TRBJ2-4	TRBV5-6	TGTGCCAGCAACCCCCGAGAAGGCCCTCAGAACTTC	CASNPREGPQNF
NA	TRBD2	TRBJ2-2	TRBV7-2	TGTGCCAGCAGCTTAGGACTAGCGGGACTAAACACCGGGGAGCTGTTTTTT	CASSLGLAGLNTGELFF
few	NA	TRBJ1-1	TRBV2	TGTGCCAGCAGCCATGAGGTGCCAAACACTGAAGCTTTCTTT	CASSHEVPNTEAFF
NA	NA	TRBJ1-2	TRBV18	TGTGCCAGCTCACCACCGAACAGGGATGGCTACACCTTC	CASSPPNRDGYTF
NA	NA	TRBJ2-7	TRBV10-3	TGTGCCATACGAGCGAGCTCCTACGAGCAGTACTTC	CAIRASSYEQYF
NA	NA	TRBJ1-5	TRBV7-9	TGTGCCAGCAGCCCGGACGTACCGCGGCAGCCCCAGCATTTT	CASSPDVPRQPQHF
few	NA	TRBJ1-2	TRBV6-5	TGTGCCACCCAGACGCGGTGGGGCTATGGCTACACCTTC	CATQTRWGYGYTF
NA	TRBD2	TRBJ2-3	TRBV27	TGTGCCAGCAGTTCTGAAGTAGCGGGAGCTAGCACAGATACGCAGTATTTT	CASSSEVAGASTDTQYF
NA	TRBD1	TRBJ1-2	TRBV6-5	TGTGCCAGCAGTTTGGACAGGTATAGCCATGGCTACACCTTC	CASSLDRYSHGYTF
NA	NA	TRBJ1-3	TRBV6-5	TGTGCCAGCAGTTACTCGTTCAGCCATGGAAACACCATATATTTT	CASSYSFSHGNTIYF
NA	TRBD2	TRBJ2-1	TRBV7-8	TGTGCCAGCAGCACCCGGGGGGGAAGCTCCTACAATGAGCAGTTCTTC	CASSTRGGSSYNEQFF
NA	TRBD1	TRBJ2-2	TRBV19	TGTGCCAGTAGTATAGAAACAGGGGGCGTGAGCACCGGGGAGCTGTTTTTT	CASSIETGGVSTGELFF
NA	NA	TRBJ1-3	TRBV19	TGTGCCAGTAGTATAGTATGGGGAAACACCATATATTTT	CASSIVWGNTIYF
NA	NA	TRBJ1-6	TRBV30	TGTGCCTGGAAACGGAATACAGGAATAAACTCACCCCTCCACTTT	CAWKRNTGINSPLHF
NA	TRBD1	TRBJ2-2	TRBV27	TGTGCCAGCAGTTCTCAGACAGGGGGAGGCTCGGGGGAGCTGTTTTTT	CASSSQTGGGSGELFF
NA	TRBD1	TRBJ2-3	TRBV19	TGTGCCAGTAGTCAAGACAGGGGGACGCAGTATTTT	CASSQDRGTQYF
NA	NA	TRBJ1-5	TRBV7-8	TGTGCCAGCAGCTTAGGAGGATATAGCAATCAGCCCCAGCATTTT	CASSLGGYSNQPQHF
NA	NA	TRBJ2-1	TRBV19	TGTGCCAGTAGTTCCACGGGGTACTACAATGAGCAGTTCTTC	CASSSTGYYNEQFF
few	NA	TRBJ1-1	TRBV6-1	TGTGCCAGCAGTGAGTTGGTTTCACAGTGGAACACTGAAGCTTTCTTT	CASSELVSQWNTEAFF
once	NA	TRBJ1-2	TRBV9	TGTGCCAGCAGCGTAGTCCCCGGGTACTATGGCTACACCTTC	CASSVVPGYYGYTF
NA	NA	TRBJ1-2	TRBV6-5	TGTGCCAGCAGTTCTCCCGGACACCGCCTCTATGGCTACACCTTC	CASSSPGHRLYGYTF
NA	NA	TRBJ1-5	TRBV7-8	TGTGCCAGCAGCCGCGGGGGGGGGAATCAGCCCCAGCATTTT	CASSRGGGNQPQHF
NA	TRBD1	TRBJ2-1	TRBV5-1	TGCGCCAGCAGCAACGGACAGGGCGGCTACAATGAGCAGTTCTTC	CASSNGQGGYNEQFF
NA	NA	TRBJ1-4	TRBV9	TGTGCCAGCAGCGCGCAGGGAACTAATGAAAAACTGTTTTTT	CASSAQGTNEKLFF
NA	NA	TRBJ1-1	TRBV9	TGTGCCAGCAGCCGGGGGGGAGCTGAAGCTTTCTTT	CASSRGGAEAFF
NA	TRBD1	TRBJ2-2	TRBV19	TGTGCCAGTCATAACCGGGACAGGGAGTCCGGGGAGCTGTTTTTT	CASHNRDRESGELFF
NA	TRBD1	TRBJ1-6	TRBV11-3	TGTGCCAGCAGCTTAGAAAGCCGGGACAGGGGTTCACCCCTCCACTTT	CASSLESRDRGSPLHF
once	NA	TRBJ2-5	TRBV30	TGTGCCTGGACTCAGGGTTCTGGGCAAGAGACCCAGTACTTC	CAWTQGSGQETQYF
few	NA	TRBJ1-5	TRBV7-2	TGTGCCAGCAGCTTAGAGGTGAATCAGCCCCAGCATTTT	CASSLEVNQPQHF
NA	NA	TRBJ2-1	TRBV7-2	TGTGCCAGCAGCTTAGTATACCAGGTACATGAGCAGTTCTTC	CASSLVYQVHEQFF
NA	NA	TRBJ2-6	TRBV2	TGTGCCAGCAGTGAAGAGGAGGGGGGGCGCTTCTCTGGGGCCAACGTCCTGACTTTC	CASSEEEGGRFSGANVLTF
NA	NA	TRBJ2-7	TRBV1	TGCACCAGCAGCCAAGGGGCCCGCCAGGGTCACGAGCAGTACTTC	CTSSQGARQGHEQYF
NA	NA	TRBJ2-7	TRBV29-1	TGCAGCGTTGGGTTAGGGCAGAAGCACGAGCAGTACTTC	CSVGLGQKHEQYF
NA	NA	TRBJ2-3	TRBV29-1	TGCAGCGCGGTTCTGGACATACCGCCGAGCACAGATACGCAGTATTTT	CSAVLDIPPSTDTQYF
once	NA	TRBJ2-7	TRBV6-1	TGTGCCAGCAGTGAATCTAGCTACGAGCAGTACTTC	CASSESSYEQYF
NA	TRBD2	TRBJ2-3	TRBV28	TGTGCCAGCAGTTTGTCCGGGGGGACTTGGGCGCAGTATTTT	CASSLSGGTWAQYF
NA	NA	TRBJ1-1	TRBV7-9	TGTGCCAGCAGCGGAGGCCCCGGGGGCGGAATGAACACTGAAGCTTTCTTT	CASSGGPGGGMNTEAFF
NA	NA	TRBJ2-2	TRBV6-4	TGTGCCAGCAGTTTCGAAACCACCGGGGAGCTGTTTTTT	CASSFETTGELFF
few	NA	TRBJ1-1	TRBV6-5	TGTGCCAGCAGGGAGAACACTGAAGCTTTCTTT	CASRENTEAFF
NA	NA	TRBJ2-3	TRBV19	TGTGCCAGTAGTGATTCCCGGGACGGCACAGATACGCAGTATTTT	CASSDSRDGTDTQYF
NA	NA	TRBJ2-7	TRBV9	TGTGCCAGCAGCTCCGGGAACTCCTACGAGCAGTACTTC	CASSSGNSYEQYF
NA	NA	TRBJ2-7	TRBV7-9	TGTGCCAGCAGCTTATTGGTCAGTTCCTACGAGCAGTACTTC	CASSLLVSSYEQYF
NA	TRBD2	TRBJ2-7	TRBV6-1	TGTGCCCTAGCGGGAGTTTGGGCCTACGAGCAGTACTTC	CALAGVWAYEQYF
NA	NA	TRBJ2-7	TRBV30	TGTGCCTGGCCCAGGGGGGGCTCCTACGAGCAGTACTTC	CAWPRGGSYEQYF
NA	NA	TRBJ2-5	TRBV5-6	TGTGCCAGCAGCTTCCAAGAGACCCAGTACTTC	CASSFQETQYF
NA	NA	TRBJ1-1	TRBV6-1	TGTGCCAGCAGTGAATGGTCTGAATTTGGAGCTTTCTTT	CASSEWSEFGAFF
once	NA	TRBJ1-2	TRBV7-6	TGTGCCAGCAGCTTAGCTCTGGGGGCAACCTATGGCTACACCTTC	CASSLALGATYGYTF
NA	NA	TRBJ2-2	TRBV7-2	TGTGCCAGCAGCTCTACCTGGCCCACCGGGGAGCTGTTTTTT	CASSSTWPTGELFF
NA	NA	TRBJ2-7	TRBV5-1	TGCGCCAGCAGCTTCCTAGGAGACGAGCAGTACTTC	CASSFLGDEQYF